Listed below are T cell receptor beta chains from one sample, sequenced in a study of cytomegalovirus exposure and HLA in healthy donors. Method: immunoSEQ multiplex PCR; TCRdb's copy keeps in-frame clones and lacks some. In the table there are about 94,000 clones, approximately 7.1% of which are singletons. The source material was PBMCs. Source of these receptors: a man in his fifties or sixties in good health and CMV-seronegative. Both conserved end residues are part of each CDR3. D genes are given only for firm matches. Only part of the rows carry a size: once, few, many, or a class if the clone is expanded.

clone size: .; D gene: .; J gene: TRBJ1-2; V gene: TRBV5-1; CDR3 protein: CASSPEDRPNYGYTF; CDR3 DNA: TGCGCCAGCAGCCCGGAAGACAGACCGAACTATGGCTACACCTTC
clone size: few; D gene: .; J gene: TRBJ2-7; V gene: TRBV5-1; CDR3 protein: CASSLGDGGEQYF; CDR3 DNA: TGCGCCAGCAGCTTGGGGGATGGAGGCGAGCAGTACTTC
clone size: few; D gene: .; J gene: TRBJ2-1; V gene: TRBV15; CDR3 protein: CATSREVGGLSSYNEQFF; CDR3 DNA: TGTGCCACCAGCAGAGAAGTTGGCGGGCTGAGCTCCTACAATGAGCAGTTCTTC
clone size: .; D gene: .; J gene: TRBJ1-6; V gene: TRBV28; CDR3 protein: CAAGGSSSYNSPLHF; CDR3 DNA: TGTGCCGCGGGAGGTAGTAGCTCCTATAATTCACCCCTCCACTTT
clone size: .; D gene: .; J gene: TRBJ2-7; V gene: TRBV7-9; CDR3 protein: CASSLSQGPYEQYF; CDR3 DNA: TGTGCCAGCAGCTTATCCCAGGGGCCCTACGAGCAGTACTTC
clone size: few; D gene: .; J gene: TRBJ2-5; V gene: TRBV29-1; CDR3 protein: CSVGTASAETQYF; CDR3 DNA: TGCAGCGTTGGTACGGCTAGCGCTGAGACCCAGTACTTC
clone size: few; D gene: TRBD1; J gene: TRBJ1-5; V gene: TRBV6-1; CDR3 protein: CASSERTGNQPQHF; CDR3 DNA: TGTGCCAGCAGTGAACGGACAGGGAATCAGCCCCAGCATTTT
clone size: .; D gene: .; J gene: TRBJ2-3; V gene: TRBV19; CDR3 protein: CASSIDLSTDTQYF; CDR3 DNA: TGTGCCAGTAGTATAGATCTGAGCACAGATACGCAGTATTTT
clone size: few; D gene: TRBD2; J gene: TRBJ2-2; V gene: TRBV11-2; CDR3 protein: CASSVTSGGANTGELFF; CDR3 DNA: TGTGCCAGCAGCGTGACTAGCGGGGGGGCGAACACCGGGGAGCTGTTTTTT
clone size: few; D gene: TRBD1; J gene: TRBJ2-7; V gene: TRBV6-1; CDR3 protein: CASSEASGDSSYEQYF; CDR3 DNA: TGTGCCAGCAGTGAAGCCTCCGGGGACAGCTCCTACGAGCAGTACTTC
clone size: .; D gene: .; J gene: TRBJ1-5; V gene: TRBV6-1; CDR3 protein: CASRSGGAGNQPQHF; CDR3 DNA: TGTGCCAGCAGATCGGGGGGGGCTGGCAATCAGCCCCAGCATTTT